What follows are 10 T cell receptor beta chains derived from one specimen sequenced in a study of blood T cell repertoires in COVID-19. The method was immunoSEQ multiplex PCR; TCRdb's version includes in-frame clones alone and lacks a portion of them. This table holds 380,000 or so clones, 70% to 90% found once. Sequenced: peripheral blood. The receptor source for this set is a woman aged 60-70 years with COVID-19, enrolled during active disease.

CDR3 sequence: CASTRVTGELFF. The DNA of the CDR3 is TGTGCCAGCACCAGGGTTACCGGGGAGCTGTTTTTT. V is TRBV2 and J is TRBJ2-2, with D perhaps matching TRBD1 (5 bases). V was clipped by 7 bases and J by 5 bases, with 8 bases between them. Germline V gene sequence: CDR1 SNHLY, CDR2 FYNNEI. This CDR3 is 12 amino acids long.

The gene calls are TRBV11-2 and TRBJ2-1; D gene uncertain. The germline V gene encodes CDR1 SGHAT and CDR2 FQNNGV. The V and J ends lost 5 bases and 10 bases respectively, with 12 bases between them. There are 12 residues in the CDR3. CDR3 bases: TGTGCCAGCAGCCGCTACTCACAGGAGCAGTTCTTC. It translates to CASSRYSQEQFF.

The table lists this clone with a count of one. The V gene is TRBV19, the J gene TRBJ1-6, with TRBD1 matching 7 bases. Germline loops: CDR1 LNHDA, CDR2 SQIVND (reference sequence). The trim removed 4 bases at V and 12 bases at J, leaving 24 bases unmatched. CDR3 size: 19 residues. CDR3 region: CASSTSGTASSGGRGPLHF. The CDR3 coding sequence is TGTGCCAGTAGTACCTCCGGGACAGCCTCCTCAGGCGGAAGGGGACCCCTCCACTTT.

The gene calls are TRBV6-5 and TRBJ2-3, with 8 nucleotides matching TRBD2. The germline gives CDR1 MNHEY, CDR2 SVGAGI. Germline trimming cut 7 bases from V and 4 bases from J; bases unmatched to any gene: 7. This CDR3 is built from 14 residues. CDR3: CASKAGGASDTQYF. Here the CDR3 DNA reads TGTGCCAGCAAGGCGGGGGGCGCATCAGATACGCAGTATTTT.

This chain uses TRBV4-1 with TRBJ2-5, with D uncertain. Per the germline V gene, CDR1 is MGHRA and CDR2 is YSYEKL. Trimming shortened V by 2 bases and J by 5 bases, and 15 bases separated the two germline ends. This CDR3 has 15 residues. CDR3 DNA sequence: TGCGCCAGCAGCCAAAAATCCAGTCAGGTGGAGACCCAGTACTTC. The encoded protein is CASSQKSSQVETQYF.

The chain combines TRBV9 with TRBJ2-1; possibly TRBD2 for D (5 bases). Germline-derived CDR1 and CDR2 are SGDLS and YYNGEE. CDR3 length: 15 amino acids. Trimming removed 3 bases from V and 2 bases from J, with 12 bases in between. CDR3 residues: CASSAEGDTYNEQFF. The DNA of the CDR3 is TGTGCCAGCAGCGCCGAGGGCGACACCTACAATGAGCAGTTCTTC.

The chain carries TRBV24-1 and TRBJ2-2, with TRBD2 identical over 10 bases. J gave up 7 bases and V 5 bases, and 6 bases lay outside the gene matches. This CDR3 contains 15 residues. The germline gives CDR1 KGHDR, CDR2 SFDVKD. CDR3 amino acids: CATSGSGGLFGELFF. CDR3 DNA sequence: TGTGCCACCAGTGGTAGCGGGGGGCTCTTCGGGGAGCTGTTTTTT.

The chain links TRBV7-2 to TRBJ1-1, with D possibly TRBD1 on 5 matching bases. Germline V gene lookup returns CDR1 SGHTA and CDR2 FQGNSA. V gave up 3 bases and J gave up 0 bases, with 20 bases separating them. The length of the CDR3 is 18 residues. The CDR3 DNA reads TGTGCCAGCAGCTTGTTTATATCCGGGGGACGGGTGAACACTGAAGCTTTCTTT. Its protein is CASSLFISGGRVNTEAFF.

This clone was observed a single time. The chain is built from TRBV5-1 and TRBJ1-1, with TRBD1 as a possible D gene (5 bases). Germline V gives CDR1 SGHRS, CDR2 YFSETQ. The CDR3 is 15 residues long. The ends were cut back, 0 bases at V and 0 bases at J, with 9 bases in the middle. CDR3 DNA sequence: TGCGCCAGCAGCTTGGTTGACAGAATGAACACTGAAGCTTTCTTT. Its translation is CASSLVDRMNTEAFF.

V usage is TRBV11-2 and J usage is TRBJ2-7; TRBD1 matches at 7 bases. Germline V gene sequence: CDR1 SGHAT, CDR2 FQNNGV. The CDR3 has 12 amino acids. V lost 7 bases to trimming and J lost 5 bases; unmatched junction nucleotides: 5. In DNA, the CDR3 is TGTGCCAGCACCGACAGGGCGCACGAGCAGTACTTC. Amino acid sequence: CASTDRAHEQYF. Full variable domain (remainder filled in from reference TRBV11-2 and TRBJ2-7): EAGVAQSPRYKIIEKRQSVAFWCNPISGHATLYWYQQILGQGPKLLIQFQNNGVVDDSQLPKDRFSAERLKGVDSTLKIQPAKLEDSAVYLCASTDRAHEQYFGPGTRLTVT.